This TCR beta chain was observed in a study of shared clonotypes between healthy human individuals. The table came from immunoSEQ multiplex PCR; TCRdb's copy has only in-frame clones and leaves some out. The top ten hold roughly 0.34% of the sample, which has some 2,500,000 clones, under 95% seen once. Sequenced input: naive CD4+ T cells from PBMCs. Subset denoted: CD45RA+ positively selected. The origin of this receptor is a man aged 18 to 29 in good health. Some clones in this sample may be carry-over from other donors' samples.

The CDR3: CASSPAFFRIYEQYF. CDR3 bases: TGTGCCAGCAGCCCTGCTTTTTTCCGGATCTACGAGCAGTACTTC. The chain carries TRBV11-2 and TRBJ2-7; D gene uncertain. CDR3 length: 15 amino acids. Germline CDR1 SGHAT, CDR2 FQNNGV. V dropped 5 bases and J dropped 3 bases, with 17 bases sitting between them. The full variable domain, in which reference TRBV11-2 and TRBJ2-7 provide the parts outside the CDR3, is EAGVAQSPRYKIIEKRQSVAFWCNPISGHATLYWYQQILGQGPKLLIQFQNNGVVDDSQLPKDRFSAERLKGVDSTLKIQPAKLEDSAVYLCASSPAFFRIYEQYFGPGTRLTVT.